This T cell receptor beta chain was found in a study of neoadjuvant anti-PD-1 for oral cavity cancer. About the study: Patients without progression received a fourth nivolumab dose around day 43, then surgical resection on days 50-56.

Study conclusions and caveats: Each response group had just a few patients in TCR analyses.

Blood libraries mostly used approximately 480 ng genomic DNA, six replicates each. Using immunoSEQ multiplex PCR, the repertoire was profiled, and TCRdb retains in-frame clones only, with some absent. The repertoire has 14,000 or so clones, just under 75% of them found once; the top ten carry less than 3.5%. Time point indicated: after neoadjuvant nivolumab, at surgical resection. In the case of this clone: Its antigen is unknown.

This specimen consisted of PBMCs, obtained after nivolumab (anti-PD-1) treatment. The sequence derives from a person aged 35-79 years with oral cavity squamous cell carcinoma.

CDR3 residues: CASSFSNQPQHF. The CDR3 DNA reads as TGTGCCAGTAGTTTTAGCAATCAGCCCCAGCATTTT. The chain joins TRBV19 to TRBJ1-5, with D uncertain. The CDR3 length is 12 residues. V was pared by 5 bases and J by 0 bases, with 2 bases between. CDR1 is LNHDA, CDR2 SQIVND, per germline (reference sequence). Full variable domain (missing parts from reference TRBV19 and TRBJ1-5): DGGITQSPKYLFRKEGQNVTLSCEQNLNHDAMYWYRQDPGQGLRLIYYSQIVNDFQKGDIAEGYSVSREKKESFPLTVTSAQKNPTAFYLCASSFSNQPQHFGDGTRLSIL.